This T cell receptor (beta chain) was sequenced for a study of blood T cell repertoires in COVID-19. Background on the study: The United States, Italy and Spain were the sources of the acute and convalescent COVID-19 samples. PBMCs, B-cell-depleted T cells, or T cells were the source of the cDNA or gDNA that made up the material.

Authors' analysis steps: Estimation of nucleated cell counts relied on the amplification of reference gene primers. The table came from immunoSEQ multiplex PCR; TCRdb's copy has only in-frame clones and leaves some out. That table supplies the V and J calls and clone size; D and trimming were determined from the DNA. This sample has about 86,000 clones, with roughly 86% found just once. This clone was counted a few times. Per germline, CDR1 SGHDT and CDR2 YYEEEE. The CDR3 spans 14 residues. The trim removed 2 bases at V and 1 base at J, leaving 2 bases unmatched. The gene calls are TRBV5-6 and TRBJ2-5; TRBD1 aligns across 7 bases. The sample was peripheral blood. This clonotype was obtained from a woman aged 80 or over with acute or convalescent COVID-19. The CDR3 loop reads CASSFGTVQETQYF. In DNA form, the CDR3 reads TGTGCCAGCAGCTTCGGGACAGTCCAAGAGACCCAGTACTTC. The full variable domain, completed using reference TRBV5-6 and TRBJ2-5, is DAGVTQSPTHLIKTRGQQVTLRCSPKSGHDTVSWYQQALGQGPQFIFQYYEEEERQRGNFPDRFSGHQFPNYSSELNVNALLLGDSALYLCASSFGTVQETQYFGPGTRLLVL.